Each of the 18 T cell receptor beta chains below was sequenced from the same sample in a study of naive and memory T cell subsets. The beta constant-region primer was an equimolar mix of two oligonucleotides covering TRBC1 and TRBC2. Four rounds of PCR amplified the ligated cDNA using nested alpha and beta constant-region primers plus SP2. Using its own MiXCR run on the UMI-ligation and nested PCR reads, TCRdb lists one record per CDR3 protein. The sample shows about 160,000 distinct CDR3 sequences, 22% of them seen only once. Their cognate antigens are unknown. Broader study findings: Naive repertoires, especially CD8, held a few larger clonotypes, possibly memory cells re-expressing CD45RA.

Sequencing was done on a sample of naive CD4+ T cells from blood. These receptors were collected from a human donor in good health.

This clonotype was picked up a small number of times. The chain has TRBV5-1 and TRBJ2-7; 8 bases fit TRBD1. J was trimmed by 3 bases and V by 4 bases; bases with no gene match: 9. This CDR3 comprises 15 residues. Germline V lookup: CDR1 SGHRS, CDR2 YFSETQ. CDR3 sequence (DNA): TGCGCCAGCAGCCCATGGACAGGGCCAAACTACGAGCAGTACTTC. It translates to CASSPWTGPNYEQYF. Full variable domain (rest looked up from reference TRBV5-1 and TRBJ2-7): KAGVTQTPRYLIKTRGQQVTLSCSPISGHRSVSWYQQTPGQGLQFLFEYFSETQRNKGNFPGRFSGRQFSNSRSEMNVSTLELGDSALYLCASSPWTGPNYEQYFGPGTRLTVT.

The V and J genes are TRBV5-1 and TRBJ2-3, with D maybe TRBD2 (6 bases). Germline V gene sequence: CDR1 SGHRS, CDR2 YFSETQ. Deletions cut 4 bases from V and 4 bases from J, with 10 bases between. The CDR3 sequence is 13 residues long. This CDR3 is CASSPEGPDTQYF. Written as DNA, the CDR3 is TGCGCCAGCAGCCCGGAGGGGCCAGATACGCAGTATTTT.

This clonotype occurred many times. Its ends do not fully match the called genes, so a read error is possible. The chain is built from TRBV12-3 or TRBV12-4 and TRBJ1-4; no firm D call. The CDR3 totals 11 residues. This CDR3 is CASSLGEKLFF. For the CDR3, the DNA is TGCGCCAGCAGCTTGGGCGAAAAACTGTTTTTT.

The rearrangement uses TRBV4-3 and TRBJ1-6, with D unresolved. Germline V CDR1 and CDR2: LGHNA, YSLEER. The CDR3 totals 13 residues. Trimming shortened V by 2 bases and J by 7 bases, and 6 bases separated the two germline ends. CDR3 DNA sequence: TGCGCCAGCAGCCAACTACTGAATTCACCCCTCCACTTT. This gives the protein CASSQLLNSPLHF.

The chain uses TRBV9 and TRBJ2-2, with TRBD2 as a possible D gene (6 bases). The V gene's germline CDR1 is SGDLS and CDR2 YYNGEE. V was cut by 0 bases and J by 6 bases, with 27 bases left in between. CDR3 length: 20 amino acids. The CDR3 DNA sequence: TGTGCCAGCAGCGTAGAGCCTCAGTTGGCGCTGGGAGGTCTTGCCGGGGAGCTGTTTTTT. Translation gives CASSVEPQLALGGLAGELFF.

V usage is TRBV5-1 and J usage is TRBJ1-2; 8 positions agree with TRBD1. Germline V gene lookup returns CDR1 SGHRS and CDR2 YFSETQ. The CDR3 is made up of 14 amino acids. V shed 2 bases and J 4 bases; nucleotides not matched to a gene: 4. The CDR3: CASSFGQGAYGYTF. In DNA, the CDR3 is TGCGCCAGCAGCTTCGGACAGGGAGCCTATGGCTACACCTTC.

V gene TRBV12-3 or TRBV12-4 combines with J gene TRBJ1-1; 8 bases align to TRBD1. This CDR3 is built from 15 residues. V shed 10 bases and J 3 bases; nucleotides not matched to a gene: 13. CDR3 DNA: TGTGCCACCTTGGGGCAGGGGGCCGTGGACACTGAAGCTTTCTTT. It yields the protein CATLGQGAVDTEAFF.

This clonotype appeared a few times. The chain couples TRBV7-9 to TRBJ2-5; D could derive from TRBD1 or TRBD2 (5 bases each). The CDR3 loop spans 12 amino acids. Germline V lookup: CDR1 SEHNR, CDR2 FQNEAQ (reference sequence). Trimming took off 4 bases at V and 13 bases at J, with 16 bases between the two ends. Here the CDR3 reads CASSSPPGRPYF. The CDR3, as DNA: TGTGCCAGCAGCTCTCCTCCGGGACGTCCGTACTTC.

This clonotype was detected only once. The CDR3, as DNA: TGTGCCAGCAGTGAATCCGTCACCGGGGAGCTGTTTTTT. It yields the protein CASSESVTGELFF. V usage is TRBV2 and J usage is TRBJ2-2; D unresolved. Germline CDR1 SNHLY, CDR2 FYNNEI. Trimming shortened V by 2 bases and J by 4 bases, and 5 bases separated the two germline ends. There are 13 residues in the CDR3.

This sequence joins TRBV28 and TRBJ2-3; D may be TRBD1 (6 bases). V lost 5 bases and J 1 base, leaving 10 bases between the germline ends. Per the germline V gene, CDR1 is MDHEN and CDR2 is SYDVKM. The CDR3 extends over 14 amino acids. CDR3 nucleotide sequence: TGTGCCAGCAGTCGGACAGTTGGCACAGATACGCAGTATTTT. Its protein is CASSRTVGTDTQYF.

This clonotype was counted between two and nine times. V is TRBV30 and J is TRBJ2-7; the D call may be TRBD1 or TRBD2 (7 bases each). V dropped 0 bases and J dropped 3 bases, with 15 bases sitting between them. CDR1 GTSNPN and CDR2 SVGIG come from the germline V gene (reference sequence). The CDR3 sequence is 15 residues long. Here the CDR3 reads CAWSVLGGGNYEQYF. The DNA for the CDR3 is TGTGCCTGGAGTGTACTGGGAGGGGGCAACTACGAGCAGTACTTC.

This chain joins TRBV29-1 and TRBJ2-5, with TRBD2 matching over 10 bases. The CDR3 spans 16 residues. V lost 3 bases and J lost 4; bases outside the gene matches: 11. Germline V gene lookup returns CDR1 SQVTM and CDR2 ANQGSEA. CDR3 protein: CSVDRAGLAGVETQYF. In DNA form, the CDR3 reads TGCAGCGTTGATAGGGCTGGGCTAGCGGGAGTAGAGACCCAGTACTTC. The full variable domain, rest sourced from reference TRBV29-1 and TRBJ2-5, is SAVISQKPSRDICQRGTSLTIQCQVDSQVTMMFWYRQQPGQSLTLIATANQGSEATYESGFVIDKFPISRPNLTFSTLTVSNMSPEDSSIYLCSVDRAGLAGVETQYFGPGTRLLVL.

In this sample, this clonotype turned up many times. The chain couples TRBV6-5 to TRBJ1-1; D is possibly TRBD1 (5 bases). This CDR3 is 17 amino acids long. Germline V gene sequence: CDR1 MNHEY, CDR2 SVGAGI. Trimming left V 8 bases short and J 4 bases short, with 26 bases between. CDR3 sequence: CASSQGKGLRVSTEAFF. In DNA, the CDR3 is TGTGCCAGCTCTCAAGGGAAGGGGCTACGGGTGAGCACTGAAGCTTTCTTT.

CDR3 nucleotides: TGTGCCAGCAGCTTAGGGCAGGGGGCGCGGGGCTACACCTTC. Its protein product is CASSLGQGARGYTF. V gene TRBV7-2 combines with J gene TRBJ1-2; TRBD1 aligns across 8 bases. CDR3 length equals 14 residues. Germline trimming cut 1 base from V and 8 bases from J; bases unmatched to any gene: 6. Germline-derived CDR1 and CDR2 are SGHTA and FQGNSA.

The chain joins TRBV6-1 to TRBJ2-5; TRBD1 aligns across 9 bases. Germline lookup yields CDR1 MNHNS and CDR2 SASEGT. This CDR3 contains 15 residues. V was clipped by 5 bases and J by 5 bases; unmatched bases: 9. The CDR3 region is CASSPGTGLLETQYF. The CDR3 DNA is TGTGCCAGCAGTCCCGGGACAGGGCTTTTGGAGACCCAGTACTTC.

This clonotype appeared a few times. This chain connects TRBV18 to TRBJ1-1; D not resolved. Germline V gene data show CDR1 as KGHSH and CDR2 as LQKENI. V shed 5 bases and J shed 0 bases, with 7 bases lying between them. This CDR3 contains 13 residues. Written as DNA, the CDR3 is TGTGCCAGCTCATCCGGGGTGAACACTGAAGCTTTCTTT. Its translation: CASSSGVNTEAFF.

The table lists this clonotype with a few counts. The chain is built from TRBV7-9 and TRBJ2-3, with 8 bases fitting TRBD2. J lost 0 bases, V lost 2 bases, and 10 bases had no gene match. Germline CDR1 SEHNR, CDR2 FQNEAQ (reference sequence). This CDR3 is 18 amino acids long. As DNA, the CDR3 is TGTGCCAGCAGCTTAAGCGGGGGAGGACCAACTAGCACAGATACGCAGTATTTT. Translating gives CASSLSGGGPTSTDTQYF. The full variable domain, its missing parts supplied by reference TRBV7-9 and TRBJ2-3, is DTGVSQNPRHKITKRGQNVTFRCDPISEHNRLYWYRQTLGQGPEFLTYFQNEAQLEKSRLLSDRFSAERPKGSFSTLEIQRTEQGDSAMYLCASSLSGGGPTSTDTQYFGPGTRLTVL.

The DNA of the CDR3 is TGTGCCACCAGCAGAGATCGGGGGCGGTCAAATGAGCAGTTCTTC. Translated, it gives CATSRDRGRSNEQFF. The V gene is TRBV15, the J gene TRBJ2-1, with D perhaps given as TRBD1 or TRBD2 (6 bases each). There are 15 residues in the CDR3. Deletions cut 0 bases from V and 7 bases from J, with 13 bases between. Germline V gene sequence: CDR1 LNHNV, CDR2 YYDKDF (reference sequence).